This TCR beta chain was sequenced during a study of human T cells and chemical hapten exposure. V lost 1 base, J lost 8 bases, and 9 bases stayed unmatched. Germline lookup yields CDR1 SQVTM and CDR2 ANQGSEA. This CDR3 has 14 amino acids. This clonotype turned up a few times. Its antigen is unknown. Indicated time point: patch test 3, about 24 weeks after DPC sensitization. This sample's treatment: therapeutic diphenylcyclopropenone sensitization with weekly scalp DPC. Findings of the study overall: Once DPC sensitization occurred, TCRs above 1 in 1000 frequency showed no change.

One entry per CDR3 protein, called by TCRdb with MiXCR from the RACE reads. The table shows 82,000 or so distinct CDR3 sequences, with roughly 13% occurring only once. The rearrangement uses TRBV29-1 and TRBJ1-2, with 8 bases lining up with TRBD1. The source is a woman between 45 and 65 years old with alopecia areata. Some clones in this sample may be carry-over from other donors' samples. The input for sequencing was whole blood, taken in connection with sensitization to the hapten diphenylcyclopropenone (DPC). The CDR3 loop is CSVEGKDRVYGYTF. The CDR3 DNA sequence: TGCAGCGTTGAAGGGAAGGACAGGGTGTACGGCTACACCTTC.